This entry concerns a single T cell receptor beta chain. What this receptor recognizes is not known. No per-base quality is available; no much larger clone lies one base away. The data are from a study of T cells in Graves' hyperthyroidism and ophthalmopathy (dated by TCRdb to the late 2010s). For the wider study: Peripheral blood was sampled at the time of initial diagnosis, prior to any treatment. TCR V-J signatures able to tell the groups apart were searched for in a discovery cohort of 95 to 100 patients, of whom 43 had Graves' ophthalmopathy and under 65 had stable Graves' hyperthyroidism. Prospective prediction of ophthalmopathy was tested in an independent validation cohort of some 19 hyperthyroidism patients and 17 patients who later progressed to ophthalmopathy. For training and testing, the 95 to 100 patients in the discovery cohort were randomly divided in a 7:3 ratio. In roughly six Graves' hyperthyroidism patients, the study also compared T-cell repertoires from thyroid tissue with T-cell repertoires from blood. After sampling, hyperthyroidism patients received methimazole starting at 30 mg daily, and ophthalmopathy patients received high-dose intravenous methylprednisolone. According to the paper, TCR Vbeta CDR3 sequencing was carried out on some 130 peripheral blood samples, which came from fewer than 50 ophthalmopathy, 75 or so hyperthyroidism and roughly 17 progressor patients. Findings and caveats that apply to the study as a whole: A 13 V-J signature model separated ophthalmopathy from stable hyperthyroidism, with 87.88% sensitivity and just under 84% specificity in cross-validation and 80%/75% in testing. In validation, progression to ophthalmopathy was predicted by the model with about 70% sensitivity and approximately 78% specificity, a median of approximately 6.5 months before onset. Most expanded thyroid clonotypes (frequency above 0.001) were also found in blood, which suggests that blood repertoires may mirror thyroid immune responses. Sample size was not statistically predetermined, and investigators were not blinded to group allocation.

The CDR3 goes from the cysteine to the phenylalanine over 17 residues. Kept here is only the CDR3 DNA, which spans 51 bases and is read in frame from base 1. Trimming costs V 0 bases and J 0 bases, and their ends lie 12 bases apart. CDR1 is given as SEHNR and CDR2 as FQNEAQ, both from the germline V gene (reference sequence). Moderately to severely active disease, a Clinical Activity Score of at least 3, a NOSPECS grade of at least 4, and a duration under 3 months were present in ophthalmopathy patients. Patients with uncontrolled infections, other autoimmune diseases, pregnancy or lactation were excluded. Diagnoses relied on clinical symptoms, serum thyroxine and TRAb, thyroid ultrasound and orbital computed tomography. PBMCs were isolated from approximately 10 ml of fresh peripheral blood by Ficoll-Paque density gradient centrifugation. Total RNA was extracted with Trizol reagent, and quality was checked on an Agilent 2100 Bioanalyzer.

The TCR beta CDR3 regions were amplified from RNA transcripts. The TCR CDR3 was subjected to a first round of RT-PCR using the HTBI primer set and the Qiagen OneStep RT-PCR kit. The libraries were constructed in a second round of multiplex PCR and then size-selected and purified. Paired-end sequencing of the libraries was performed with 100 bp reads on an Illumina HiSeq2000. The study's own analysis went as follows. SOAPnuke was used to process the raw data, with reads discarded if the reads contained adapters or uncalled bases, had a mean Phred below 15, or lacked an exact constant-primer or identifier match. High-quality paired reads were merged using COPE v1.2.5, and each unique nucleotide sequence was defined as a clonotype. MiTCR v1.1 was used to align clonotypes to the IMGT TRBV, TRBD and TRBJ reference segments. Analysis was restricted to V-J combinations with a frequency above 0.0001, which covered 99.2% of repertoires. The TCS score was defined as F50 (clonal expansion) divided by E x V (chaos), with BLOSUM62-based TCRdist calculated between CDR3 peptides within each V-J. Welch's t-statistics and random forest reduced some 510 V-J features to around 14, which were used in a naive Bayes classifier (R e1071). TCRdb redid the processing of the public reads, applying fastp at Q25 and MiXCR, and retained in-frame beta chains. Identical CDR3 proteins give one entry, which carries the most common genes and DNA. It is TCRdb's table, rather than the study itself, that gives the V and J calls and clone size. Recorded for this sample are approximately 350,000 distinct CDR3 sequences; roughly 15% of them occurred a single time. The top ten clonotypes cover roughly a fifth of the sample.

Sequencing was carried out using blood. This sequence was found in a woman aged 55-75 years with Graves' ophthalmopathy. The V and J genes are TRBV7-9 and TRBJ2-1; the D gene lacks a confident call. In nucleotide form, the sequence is TGTGCCAGCAGCTTAGCGCTTGCGCCGAGCTCCTACAATGAGCAGTTCTTC. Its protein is CASSLALAPSSYNEQFF.